The 12 T cell receptor beta chains below come from one sample, sequenced in a study of blood T cell repertoires in COVID-19. The data were produced by immunoSEQ multiplex PCR, yet TCRdb's version contains in-frame clones alone and is incomplete. The profile covers more than 200,000 clones, with 70% to 90% appearing a single time and 4.5% to 7.5% taken by the ten largest. Sequenced input: peripheral blood. These receptors were taken from a man of 80 years or more with acute or convalescent COVID-19.

The chain joins TRBV5-8 to TRBJ2-2, with 14 bases fitting TRBD2. Germline V gives CDR1 SGHTS, CDR2 YDEGEE. Losses at the gene ends were 5 bases for V and 5 bases for J; bases not matched to a gene: 5. This CDR3 has 16 amino acids. The CDR3 nucleotides read TGTGCCAGCAGGAAGGGACTAGCGGGAGTAACCGGGGAGCTGTTTTTT. This translates into CASRKGLAGVTGELFF.

There are a few counts of this clone. The V gene is TRBV6-5, the J gene TRBJ1-1; 8 bases line up with TRBD1. Losses at the gene ends were 5 bases for V and 4 bases for J; bases not matched to a gene: 6. Per the germline V gene, CDR1 is MNHEY and CDR2 is SVGAGI. This CDR3 region has 14 residues. The CDR3 loop is CASSLDRVGTEAFF. Written as DNA, the CDR3 is TGTGCCAGCAGTCTGGACAGGGTGGGCACTGAAGCTTTCTTT.

The chain recombines TRBV13 with TRBJ2-1; D might be TRBD2 (7 bases). CDR3 length equals 16 residues. Looked up from germline, CDR1 is PRHDT and CDR2 is FYEKMQ (reference sequence). V was clipped by 6 bases and J by 9 bases, with 24 bases between them. This chain's CDR3 is CASSYGGRGALREQFF. In DNA form, the CDR3 reads TGTGCCAGCAGTTACGGGGGGCGCGGAGCCTTACGTGAGCAGTTCTTC.

This chain links TRBV4-3 with TRBJ1-5; tentative D call: TRBD1 (5 bases). V lost 0 bases and J 3 bases, leaving 9 bases between the germline ends. Looked up from germline, CDR1 is LGHNA and CDR2 is YSLEER. This CDR3 is 15 amino acids long. In nucleotides, the CDR3 is TGCGCCAGCAGCCAAGAGGCGACAGACAATCAGCCCCAGCATTTT. This sequence encodes CASSQEATDNQPQHF.

The chain recombines TRBV10-3 with TRBJ2-5; TRBD2 aligns across 8 bases. Trimming removed 5 bases from V and 4 bases from J; junction bases left unmatched: 9. Germline V CDR1 and CDR2: ENHRY, SYGVKD. CDR3 size: 15 residues. The CDR3 is CAISSGGRDGETQYF. The CDR3 DNA reads as TGTGCCATCAGTTCGGGGGGGCGGGATGGAGAGACCCAGTACTTC.

The rearrangement uses TRBV10-3 and TRBJ1-5, with TRBD1 matching 8 bases. Germline V lookup: CDR1 ENHRY, CDR2 SYGVKD. There are 14 residues in the CDR3. Trimming removed 6 bases from V and 4 bases from J; junction bases left unmatched: 5. For the CDR3, the DNA is TGTGCCATCAGCCAGGACAGGGTAAATCAGCCCCAGCATTTT. Translating it yields CAISQDRVNQPQHF.

This chain links TRBV7-9 with TRBJ2-7, with D perhaps TRBD1 (6 bases). The CDR3 is 13 residues long. Germline V gene lookup returns CDR1 SEHNR and CDR2 FQNEAQ (reference sequence). Trimming took 5 bases from V and 3 from J, leaving 11 bases between them. CDR3 sequence (DNA): TGTGCCAGCAGCCTATTGGACAGCTACGAGCAGTACTTC. It yields the protein CASSLLDSYEQYF.

This clone was detected a few times. CDR3 bases: TGTGCCAGCAGCTTCAGAGCGGGAGAAGCGGTAGATACGCAGTATTTT. Its protein is CASSFRAGEAVDTQYF. V gene TRBV7-9 combines with J gene TRBJ2-3, with 8 bases aligning to TRBD2. This CDR3 has 16 amino acids. Per the germline V gene, CDR1 is SEHNR and CDR2 is FQNEAQ (reference sequence). Germline trimming cut 3 bases from V and 5 bases from J; bases unmatched to any gene: 10.

This clone has a count of ten or more. The chain links TRBV28 to TRBJ1-6; the D is unclear. V gave up 10 bases and J gave up 8 bases, with 12 bases separating them. CDR3 size: 12 residues. The germline V gene has CDR1 MDHEN and CDR2 SYDVKM. CDR3 amino acids: CATHASYSPLHF. DNA of the CDR3: TGTGCCACGCACGCCAGTTATTCACCCCTCCACTTT.

The chain recombines TRBV19 with TRBJ1-1; D possibly corresponds to TRBD1 (5 bases). V shed 7 bases and J shed 0 bases, with 9 bases lying between them. The germline V gene encodes CDR1 LNHDA and CDR2 SQIVND (reference sequence). The CDR3 has 13 residues. The CDR3 nucleotides read TGTGCCAGTACGCAGGGATTGAACACTGAAGCTTTCTTT. Amino acids: CASTQGLNTEAFF. The whole variable domain, remainder taken from reference TRBV19 and TRBJ1-1, is DGGITQSPKYLFRKEGQNVTLSCEQNLNHDAMYWYRQDPGQGLRLIYYSQIVNDFQKGDIAEGYSVSREKKESFPLTVTSAQKNPTAFYLCASTQGLNTEAFFGQGTRLTVV.

The chain joins TRBV4-2 to TRBJ2-1; perhaps TRBD1 as D (6 bases). V was cut by 3 bases and J by 3 bases, with 12 bases left in between. Germline-derived CDR1 and CDR2 are LGHNA and YNFKEQ. This CDR3 comprises 15 residues. The DNA of the CDR3 is TGTGCCAGCAGCCATACGGCAGGGGACTACAATGAGCAGTTCTTC. Its translation is CASSHTAGDYNEQFF.

The gene calls are TRBV11-2 and TRBJ1-5; perhaps TRBD1 as D (5 bases). In germline, CDR1 is SGHAT, CDR2 FQNNGV. V lost 3 bases to trimming and J lost 4 bases, with 13 bases between them. This CDR3 is built from 15 residues. CDR3 DNA sequence: TGTGCCAGCAGCTTGGCGGGACGGTCAAATCAGCCCCAGCATTTT. This codes for CASSLAGRSNQPQHF.